These T cell receptor beta chains were read from a single sample in a study of Ad26.COV2.S vaccination and SARS-CoV-2 variants. Measured with immunoSEQ multiplex PCR; TCRdb has only the in-frame clones, and not every one. The sample lists 400,000 to 450,000 clones; roughly 91% were seen once. The source material was peripheral blood, sampled in a trial of Ad26.COV2.S vaccine versus placebo. The source of these receptors is a person between 18 and 59 years old who received the Ad26.COV2.S COVID-19 vaccine or a placebo. The CDR3 runs from the conserved cysteine through the conserved F or W. The order of the fields is CDR3 DNA, CDR3 protein, J gene, D gene, V gene, clone size. D genes are given only for firm matches. Expanded clones are given a class, and other clones once, few, many or no size at all.

cdr3_nt: TGTGCCTGGAGTCCAGGGATGGAGAACTATGGCTACACCTTC; cdr3_aa: CAWSPGMENYGYTF; j_call: TRBJ1-2; d_call: .; v_call: TRBV30; clone_size: .
cdr3_nt: TGCGCCAGCAGCTCAGCTGGGGGAGCTAATGAAAAACTGTTTTTT; cdr3_aa: CASSSAGGANEKLFF; j_call: TRBJ1-4; d_call: .; v_call: TRBV5-1; clone_size: .
cdr3_nt: TGTGCCAGCAAGGGTACAGGGGTGGAAGAGACCCAGTACTTC; cdr3_aa: CASKGTGVEETQYF; j_call: TRBJ2-5; d_call: TRBD1; v_call: TRBV6-5; clone_size: .
cdr3_nt: TGTGCCAGCAGCGGGAAGGGAAGGACAGGAGAGAATCAGCCCCAGCATTTT; cdr3_aa: CASSGKGRTGENQPQHF; j_call: TRBJ1-5; d_call: TRBD1; v_call: TRBV11-3; clone_size: .
cdr3_nt: TGTGCCAGCAGTCCGAGCGGGAGAGGGGCCGGGGAGCTGTTTTTT; cdr3_aa: CASSPSGRGAGELFF; j_call: TRBJ2-2; d_call: TRBD2; v_call: TRBV28; clone_size: few
cdr3_nt: TGTGCCAGCAGTTTGGGAGAGACAGATACGCAGTATTTT; cdr3_aa: CASSLGETDTQYF; j_call: TRBJ2-3; d_call: .; v_call: TRBV12-3/TRBV12-4; clone_size: .
cdr3_nt: TGTGCCAGCAGTTACTCAGGACTACAGGGGGAGGAGACCCAGTACTTC; cdr3_aa: CASSYSGLQGEETQYF; j_call: TRBJ2-5; d_call: TRBD1; v_call: TRBV6-5; clone_size: .
cdr3_nt: TGTGCCAGTAGTGCACGAGGCCGGGACAGAGTCTACGAGCAGTACTTC; cdr3_aa: CASSARGRDRVYEQYF; j_call: TRBJ2-7; d_call: TRBD1; v_call: TRBV19; clone_size: once
cdr3_nt: TGTGCCAGCAGTTTAACGGAACAGGGAAACACCATATATTTT; cdr3_aa: CASSLTEQGNTIYF; j_call: TRBJ1-3; d_call: .; v_call: TRBV27; clone_size: few
cdr3_nt: TGTGCCAGCAGTCGCGGGACAGGGTATGACACCGGGGAGCTGTTTTTT; cdr3_aa: CASSRGTGYDTGELFF; j_call: TRBJ2-2; d_call: TRBD1; v_call: TRBV27; clone_size: .
cdr3_nt: TGTGCCAGTTCGAGACAGGATTACAATGAGCAGTTCTTC; cdr3_aa: CASSRQDYNEQFF; j_call: TRBJ2-1; d_call: .; v_call: TRBV28; clone_size: .
cdr3_nt: TGTGCCAGCAGCCTGGGACTTCTCTACGAGCAGTACTTC; cdr3_aa: CASSLGLLYEQYF; j_call: TRBJ2-7; d_call: .; v_call: TRBV4-2; clone_size: .
cdr3_nt: TGTGCCAGCAGTGATAATCCCTACGAGCAGTACTTC; cdr3_aa: CASSDNPYEQYF; j_call: TRBJ2-7; d_call: .; v_call: TRBV6-1; clone_size: .
cdr3_nt: TGTGCCAGCAGCCAAGATGTAACGTTACAACAGGGACCCGGGGAGCTGTTTTTT; cdr3_aa: CASSQDVTLQQGPGELFF; j_call: TRBJ2-2; d_call: .; v_call: TRBV14; clone_size: .
cdr3_nt: TGTGCCAGCAGCTTAGAGCGCACCCTCTACGAGCAGTACTTC; cdr3_aa: CASSLERTLYEQYF; j_call: TRBJ2-7; d_call: .; v_call: TRBV11-2; clone_size: .
cdr3_nt: TGTGCCAGCAGCGTATATCCGGGAACGAATGAGCAGTTCTTC; cdr3_aa: CASSVYPGTNEQFF; j_call: TRBJ2-1; d_call: .; v_call: TRBV9; clone_size: .
cdr3_nt: TGTGCCATCAGTTTAGGGGGCTGGACTGAAGCTTTCTTT; cdr3_aa: CAISLGGWTEAFF; j_call: TRBJ1-1; d_call: TRBD1; v_call: TRBV10-3; clone_size: .
cdr3_nt: TGCGCCAGCAGCTTGCAGGAGGGCCGGTTGAGCGAGCAGTACTTC; cdr3_aa: CASSLQEGRLSEQYF; j_call: TRBJ2-7; d_call: .; v_call: TRBV5-1; clone_size: .
cdr3_nt: TGTGCCAGCAGCTTAGAGGGAAGCACTGAAGCTTTCTTT; cdr3_aa: CASSLEGSTEAFF; j_call: TRBJ1-1; d_call: .; v_call: TRBV7-2; clone_size: .
cdr3_nt: TGTGCCAGCAGCTTGGGGTCTCGTGGGAGTTTAAATGAGCAGTTCTTC; cdr3_aa: CASSLGSRGSLNEQFF; j_call: TRBJ2-1; d_call: .; v_call: TRBV5-4; clone_size: .
cdr3_nt: TGTGCCAGCAGCTCAGAGGGGTGGCCCCAGCATTTT; cdr3_aa: CASSSEGWPQHF; j_call: TRBJ1-5; d_call: .; v_call: TRBV28; clone_size: .
cdr3_nt: TGTGCCAGCAGCTTAAGCCGACTAGCGGGAGGAGAAGGGGAGCTGTTTTTT; cdr3_aa: CASSLSRLAGGEGELFF; j_call: TRBJ2-2; d_call: TRBD2; v_call: TRBV7-2; clone_size: few
cdr3_nt: TGTGCCAGCAGCCCCCCCGGACTACGCTTTGGGGAGACCCAGTACTTC; cdr3_aa: CASSPPGLRFGETQYF; j_call: TRBJ2-5; d_call: .; v_call: TRBV7-9; clone_size: .